The 24 T cell receptor beta chains below all came from one sample that was sequenced in a study of immune evolution from preneoplasia to lung adenocarcinoma. The table came from immunoSEQ multiplex PCR; TCRdb's copy has only in-frame clones and leaves some out. The table has some 11,000 clones, about four fifths seen once. The sequencing sample was made of FFPE minimally invasive lung adenocarcinoma tissue. Receptors were obtained from an older person with lung adenocarcinoma.

CDR3 DNA sequence: TGCGCCAGCAGCTGGGGGGGGTTCCAGGGTGGCACTGAAGCTTTCTTT. It translates to CASSWGGFQGGTEAFF. This rearrangement joins TRBV5-1 to TRBJ1-1, with D tentatively TRBD1 (5 bases). Germline CDR1 SGHRS, CDR2 YFSETQ. Trimming pared 3 bases from V and 4 bases from J, leaving 19 bases between. The CDR3 contains 16 residues.

The chain employs TRBV19 and TRBJ2-2, with no clear D. The CDR3 is 14 amino acids. Per germline, CDR1 LNHDA and CDR2 SQIVND (reference sequence). Trimming stripped 7 bases from V and 1 base from J, with 10 bases between. The CDR3 DNA reads as TGTGCCAGTAATCAGCAAAGGAACACCGGGGAGCTGTTTTTT. This translates into CASNQQRNTGELFF.

The CDR3 DNA is TGTGCCAGCAGGGCGCGCGCGGCTTGGACTGAAGCTTTCTTT. It encodes CASRARAAWTEAFF. The chain uses TRBV25-1 and TRBJ1-1; no firm D call. Germline CDR1 MGHDK, CDR2 SYGVNS. The CDR3 consists of 14 residues. V gave up 6 bases and J gave up 5 bases, with 16 bases separating them.

The chain recombines TRBV20-1 with TRBJ2-7; D remains ambiguous. There are 11 residues in the CDR3. Trimming took off 4 bases at V and 2 bases at J, with 6 bases between the two ends. Germline CDR1 is DFQATT and CDR2 is SNEGSKA (reference sequence). CDR3 in DNA: TGCAGTGCTATATCCACCTACGAGCAGTACTTC. It specifies CSAISTYEQYF.

The CDR3 region has the DNA TGCGCCAGCAGCTTGCTTGGGGGCACTGAAGCTTTCTTT. Protein product: CASSLLGGTEAFF. V gene TRBV5-1 combines with J gene TRBJ1-1, with D possibly matching TRBD1 (5 bases). The CDR3 is made up of 13 amino acids. The V and J ends lost 1 base and 4 bases respectively, with 8 bases between them. Germline lookup yields CDR1 SGHRS and CDR2 YFSETQ.

The genes are TRBV7-9 and TRBJ2-2, with 8 bases lining up with TRBD1. The CDR3 loop spans 14 amino acids. Germline loops: CDR1 SEHNR, CDR2 FQNEAQ (reference sequence). Losses at the gene ends were 5 bases for V and 1 base for J; bases not matched to a gene: 0. The CDR3 protein is CASSGTGNTGELFF. In nucleotides, the CDR3 is TGTGCCAGCAGCGGGACAGGGAACACCGGGGAGCTGTTTTTT.

This chain uses TRBV7-9 with TRBJ2-1, with 9 bases matching TRBD2. Germline CDR1 is SEHNR and CDR2 is FQNEAQ (reference sequence). Losses at the gene ends were 4 bases for V and 5 bases for J; bases not matched to a gene: 3. This CDR3 has 14 residues. The CDR3 spells CASSSRLADNEQFF. CDR3 DNA: TGTGCCAGCAGCTCCCGACTAGCGGACAATGAGCAGTTCTTC.

J is TRBJ1-1 and V is TRBV30; possibly TRBD1 for D (6 bases). V lost 7 bases, J lost 1 base, and 13 bases lay in between. This CDR3 comprises 13 residues. Looked up from germline, CDR1 is GTSNPN and CDR2 is SVGIG (reference sequence). The CDR3 region is CAYKTGRNTEAFF. The CDR3 DNA follows: TGTGCCTACAAAACAGGGCGGAACACTGAAGCTTTCTTT. Full variable domain (missing parts from reference TRBV30 and TRBJ1-1): SQTIHQWPATLVQPVGSPLSLECTVEGTSNPNLYWYRQAAGRGLQLLFYSVGIGQISSEVPQNLSASRPQDRQFILSSKKLLLSDSGFYLCAYKTGRNTEAFFGQGTRLTVV.

This clone was observed once. This chain connects TRBV7-3 to TRBJ2-2, with 11 positions matching TRBD2. The CDR3 contains 15 residues. The germline V gene encodes CDR1 SGHTA and CDR2 FQGTGA. The trim removed 5 bases at V and 5 bases at J, leaving 4 bases unmatched. The CDR3 here is CASSALAGETGELFF. CDR3 DNA sequence: TGTGCCAGCAGCGCACTAGCGGGAGAGACCGGGGAGCTGTTTTTT.

The rearrangement joins TRBV7-9 to TRBJ2-3; 7 bases line up with TRBD2. V trimming: 2 bases; J trimming: 1 base; junction bases outside the gene matches: 6. Per the germline V gene, CDR1 is SEHNR and CDR2 is FQNEAQ (reference sequence). There are 16 residues in the CDR3. Written as DNA, the CDR3 is TGTGCCAGCAGCTTAAAAGCGGGAAGTGGCACAGATACGCAGTATTTT. It encodes CASSLKAGSGTDTQYF.

The DNA for the CDR3 is TGTGCCTGGACGGCGGGGTTCAAAGAGACCCAGTACTTC. Amino acids: CAWTAGFKETQYF. This chain connects TRBV30 to TRBJ2-5; tentatively, D is TRBD2 (6 bases). Germline V gene sequence: CDR1 GTSNPN, CDR2 SVGIG (reference sequence). The CDR3 runs to 13 residues. The V gene lost 4 bases and the J gene lost 3 bases, with 12 bases spanning the gap.

This rearrangement joins TRBV2 to TRBJ1-6, with 11 bases aligning to TRBD1. With V trimmed by 5 bases and J by 8 bases, 2 bases remained unmatched. CDR3 size: 14 residues. CDR1 and CDR2 (germline): SNHLY, FYNNEI. DNA for the CDR3: TGTGCCAGCAGTCGGGACAGGGGGTATTCACCCCTCCACTTT. Translating it yields CASSRDRGYSPLHF.

The V call is TRBV5-6, the J call TRBJ1-2; no clear D. The V and J ends lost 4 bases and 7 bases respectively, with 14 bases between them. The CDR3 is 13 amino acids. Germline assignment: CDR1 SGHDT and CDR2 YYEEEE. CDR3 region: CASSAGRRVGYTF. CDR3 bases: TGTGCCAGCAGCGCCGGGCGCCGGGTTGGCTACACCTTC. The full variable domain, completed using reference TRBV5-6 and TRBJ1-2, is DAGVTQSPTHLIKTRGQQVTLRCSPKSGHDTVSWYQQALGQGPQFIFQYYEEEERQRGNFPDRFSGHQFPNYSSELNVNALLLGDSALYLCASSAGRRVGYTFGSGTRLTVV.

The V and J genes are TRBV5-6 and TRBJ2-7, with TRBD1 as a possible D gene (5 bases). Trimming removed 4 bases from V and 2 bases from J, with 16 bases in between. The CDR3 is 15 amino acids. Germline-derived CDR1 and CDR2 are SGHDT and YYEEEE. CDR3 residues: CASSLQWPGTYEQYF. The DNA of the CDR3 is TGTGCCAGCAGCCTGCAATGGCCAGGGACCTACGAGCAGTACTTC.

V is TRBV30 and J is TRBJ1-6; no clear D. Between the trimmed V and J ends, which lost 2 bases and 4 bases, there was a span of 12 bases. The CDR3 has 15 residues. Germline V gene data show CDR1 as GTSNPN and CDR2 as SVGIG (reference sequence). The CDR3 reads CAWSIRERYNSPLHF. In DNA, the CDR3 is TGTGCCTGGAGTATCCGGGAGAGATATAATTCACCCCTCCACTTT.

J is TRBJ2-5 and V is TRBV30; 9 nucleotides line up with TRBD1. V was pared by 4 bases and J by 2 bases, with 5 bases of the junction left unmatched. CDR3 length: 14 amino acids. CDR1 is GTSNPN and CDR2 is SVGIG in the germline V gene (reference sequence). The CDR3 bases are TGTGCCTGGAAGGGACAGGGTGGACAAGAGACCCAGTACTTC. It specifies CAWKGQGGQETQYF.

This chain uses TRBV4-1 with TRBJ2-3; D is unclear. Germline V gene data show CDR1 as MGHRA and CDR2 as YSYEKL. The CDR3 length is 12 residues. Trimming removed 4 bases at V and 5 bases at J, with 7 bases between. The CDR3 loop is CASSPPEDTQYF. The CDR3 DNA reads as TGCGCCAGCAGCCCCCCCGAAGATACGCAGTATTTT.

The rearrangement joins TRBV5-1 to TRBJ2-3; 8 bases map to TRBD1. CDR1 and CDR2 (germline): SGHRS, YFSETQ. V trimming: 4 bases; J trimming: 2 bases; junction bases outside the gene matches: 6. CDR3 length equals 15 residues. The CDR3 DNA follows: TGCGCCAGCAGCAGGGGACAGGTGGACACAGATACGCAGTATTTT. It yields the protein CASSRGQVDTDTQYF.

V usage is TRBV27 and J usage is TRBJ1-1; D is unresolved. Looked up from germline, CDR1 is MNHEY and CDR2 is SMNVEV (reference sequence). Trimming stripped 1 base from V and 1 base from J, with 10 bases between. CDR3 size: 15 residues. The CDR3 loop reads CASSLYDGRNTEAFF. The CDR3 DNA reads TGTGCCAGCAGTTTATATGACGGGAGGAACACTGAAGCTTTCTTT.

The chain joins TRBV30 to TRBJ1-1; 7 bases are shared with TRBD1. The V gene end was trimmed by 1 base and the J gene end by 1 base; junction bases not matched to a gene: 3. This CDR3 region has 14 residues. The V gene's germline CDR1 is GTSNPN and CDR2 SVGIG (reference sequence). In DNA form, the CDR3 reads TGTGCCTGGAGTGGGGACAGAACGAACACTGAAGCTTTCTTT. Amino acids: CAWSGDRTNTEAFF. The full variable domain, with the rest looked up from reference TRBV30 and TRBJ1-1, is SQTIHQWPATLVQPVGSPLSLECTVEGTSNPNLYWYRQAAGRGLQLLFYSVGIGQISSEVPQNLSASRPQDRQFILSSKKLLLSDSGFYLCAWSGDRTNTEAFFGQGTRLTVV.

This rearrangement joins TRBV10-3 to TRBJ1-6, with TRBD1 as a possible D gene (6 bases). V gave up 3 bases and J gave up 5 bases, with 8 bases separating them. The germline V gene encodes CDR1 ENHRY and CDR2 SYGVKD. This CDR3 contains 14 residues. The CDR3 here is CAISDRGDNSPLHF. For the CDR3, the DNA is TGTGCCATCAGTGACAGGGGTGATAATTCACCCCTCCACTTT.

The chain's CDR3 is CASRASGFTGELFF. Here the CDR3 DNA reads TGTGCCAGCAGAGCTAGCGGGTTCACCGGGGAGCTGTTTTTT. This sequence joins TRBV7-9 and TRBJ2-2, with 8 nucleotides matching TRBD2. CDR1 SEHNR and CDR2 FQNEAQ come from the germline V gene (reference sequence). The CDR3 is 14 amino acids. V shed 6 bases and J 4 bases; nucleotides not matched to a gene: 4. The full variable domain, completed using reference TRBV7-9 and TRBJ2-2, is DTGVSQNPRHKITKRGQNVTFRCDPISEHNRLYWYRQTLGQGPEFLTYFQNEAQLEKSRLLSDRFSAERPKGSFSTLEIQRTEQGDSAMYLCASRASGFTGELFFGEGSRLTVL.

The gene calls are TRBV10-3 and TRBJ2-7, with D unresolved. The V gene's germline CDR1 is ENHRY and CDR2 SYGVKD. The V and J ends lost 0 bases and 5 bases respectively, with 5 bases between them. The CDR3 runs to 12 residues. CDR3 nucleotides: TGTGCCATCAGTGAGTCAACGGACGAGCAGTACTTC. Translating gives CAISESTDEQYF.

This chain joins TRBV9 and TRBJ1-6; D gene uncertain. There are 14 residues in the CDR3. V lost 0 bases, J lost 4 bases, and 5 bases lay in between. Germline assignment: CDR1 SGDLS and CDR2 YYNGEE. CDR3 in DNA: TGTGCCAGCAGCGTAGGGGTTTATAATTCACCCCTCCACTTT. The encoded protein is CASSVGVYNSPLHF. The full variable domain, its missing parts supplied by reference TRBV9 and TRBJ1-6, is DSGVTQTPKHLITATGQRVTLRCSPRSGDLSVYWYQQSLDQGLQFLIQYYNGEERAKGNILERFSAQQFPDLHSELNLSSLELGDSALYFCASSVGVYNSPLHFGNGTRLTVT.